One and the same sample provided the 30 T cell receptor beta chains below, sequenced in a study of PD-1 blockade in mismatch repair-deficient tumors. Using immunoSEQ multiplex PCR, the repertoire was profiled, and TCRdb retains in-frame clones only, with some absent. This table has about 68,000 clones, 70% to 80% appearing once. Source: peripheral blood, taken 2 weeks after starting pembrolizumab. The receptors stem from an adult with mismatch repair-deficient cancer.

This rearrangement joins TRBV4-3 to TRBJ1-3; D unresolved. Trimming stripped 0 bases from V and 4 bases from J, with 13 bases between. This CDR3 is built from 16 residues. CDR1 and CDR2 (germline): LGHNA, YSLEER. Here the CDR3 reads CASSQDRWGSGNTIYF. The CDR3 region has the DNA TGCGCCAGCAGCCAAGATCGGTGGGGATCAGGAAACACCATATATTTT.

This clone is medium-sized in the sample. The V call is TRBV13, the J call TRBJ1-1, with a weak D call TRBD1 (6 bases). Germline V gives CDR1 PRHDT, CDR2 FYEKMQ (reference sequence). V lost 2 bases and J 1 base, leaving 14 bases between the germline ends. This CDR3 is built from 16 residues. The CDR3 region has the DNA TGTGCCAGCAGCTTAATGCGGAGGGGGGAGAACACTGAAGCTTTCTTT. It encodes CASSLMRRGENTEAFF.

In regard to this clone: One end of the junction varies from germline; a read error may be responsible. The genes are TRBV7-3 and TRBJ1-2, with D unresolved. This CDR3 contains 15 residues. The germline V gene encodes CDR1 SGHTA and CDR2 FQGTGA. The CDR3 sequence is CASSLTPTMTVGHTF. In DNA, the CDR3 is TGTGCCAGCAGCTTAACTCCGACTATGACGGTTGGCCACACCTTC.

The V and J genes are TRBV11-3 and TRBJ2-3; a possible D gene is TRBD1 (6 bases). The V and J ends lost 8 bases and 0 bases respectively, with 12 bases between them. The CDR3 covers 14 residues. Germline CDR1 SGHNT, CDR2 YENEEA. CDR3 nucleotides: TGTGCCAGCGGGAACACAGGGAGCACAGATACGCAGTATTTT. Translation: CASGNTGSTDTQYF.

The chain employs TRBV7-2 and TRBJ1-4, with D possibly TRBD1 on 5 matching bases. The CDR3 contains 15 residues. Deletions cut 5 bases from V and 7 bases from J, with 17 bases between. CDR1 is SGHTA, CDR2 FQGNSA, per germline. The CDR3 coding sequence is TGTGCCAGCAGCCCCGGGGGGGGGATGGGTGAAAAACTGTTTTTT. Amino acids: CASSPGGGMGEKLFF. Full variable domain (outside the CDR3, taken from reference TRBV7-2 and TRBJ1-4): GAGVSQSPSNKVTEKGKDVELRCDPISGHTALYWYRQSLGQGLEFLIYFQGNSAPDKSGLPSDRFSAERTGGSVSTLTIQRTQQEDSAVYLCASSPGGGMGEKLFFGSGTQLSVL.

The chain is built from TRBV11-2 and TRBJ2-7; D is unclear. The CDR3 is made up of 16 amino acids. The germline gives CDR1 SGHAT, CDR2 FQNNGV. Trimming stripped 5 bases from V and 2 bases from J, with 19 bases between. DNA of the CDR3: TGTGCCAGCAGCCCCCTTACCCCTAGTCTTCCCTACGAGCAGTACTTC. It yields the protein CASSPLTPSLPYEQYF. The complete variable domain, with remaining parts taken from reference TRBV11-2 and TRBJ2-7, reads EAGVAQSPRYKIIEKRQSVAFWCNPISGHATLYWYQQILGQGPKLLIQFQNNGVVDDSQLPKDRFSAERLKGVDSTLKIQPAKLEDSAVYLCASSPLTPSLPYEQYFGPGTRLTVT.

CDR3 sequence: CASSQEDSGSYEQYF. As DNA, the CDR3 is TGTGCCAGCAGCCAAGAAGATAGCGGCTCCTACGAGCAGTACTTC. The rearrangement joins TRBV4-2 to TRBJ2-7; the D gene is possibly TRBD2 (6 bases). Germline V gene lookup returns CDR1 LGHNA and CDR2 YNFKEQ. The V end was cut by 0 bases, the J end by 0 bases, with 9 bases between. The CDR3 consists of 15 residues.

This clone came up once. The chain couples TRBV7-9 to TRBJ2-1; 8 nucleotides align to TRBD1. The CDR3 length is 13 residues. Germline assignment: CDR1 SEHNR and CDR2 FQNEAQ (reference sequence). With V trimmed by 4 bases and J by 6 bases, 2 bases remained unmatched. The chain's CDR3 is CASSSDRGNEQFF. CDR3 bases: TGTGCCAGCAGCTCAGACAGGGGCAATGAGCAGTTCTTC.

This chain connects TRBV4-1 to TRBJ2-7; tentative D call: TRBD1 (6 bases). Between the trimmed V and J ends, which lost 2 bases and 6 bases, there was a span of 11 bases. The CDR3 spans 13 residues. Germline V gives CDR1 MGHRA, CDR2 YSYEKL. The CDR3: CASSQFWGLEQYF. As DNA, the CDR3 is TGCGCCAGCAGCCAATTTTGGGGGCTCGAGCAGTACTTC.

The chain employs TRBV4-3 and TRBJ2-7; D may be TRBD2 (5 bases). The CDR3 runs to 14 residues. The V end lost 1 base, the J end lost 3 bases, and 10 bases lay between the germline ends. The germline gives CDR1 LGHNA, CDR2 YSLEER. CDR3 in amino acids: CASSQGVGVYEQYF. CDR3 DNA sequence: TGCGCCAGCAGCCAAGGAGTCGGGGTCTACGAGCAGTACTTC.

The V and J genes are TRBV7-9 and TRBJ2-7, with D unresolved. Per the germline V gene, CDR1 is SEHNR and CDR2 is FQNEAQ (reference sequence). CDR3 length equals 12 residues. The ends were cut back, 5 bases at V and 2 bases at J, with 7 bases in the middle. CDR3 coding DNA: TGTGCCAGCAGCCCGCGCCCCTACGAGCAGTACTTC. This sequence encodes CASSPRPYEQYF.

CDR3 region: CASSFPREVQPQHF. CDR3 nucleotide sequence: TGTGCCAGCAGTTTCCCACGGGAAGTGCAGCCCCAGCATTTT. The chain joins TRBV28 to TRBJ1-5; unclear D gene. Germline values: CDR1 MDHEN, CDR2 SYDVKM. V gave up 3 bases and J gave up 7 bases, with 13 bases separating them. The CDR3 extends over 14 amino acids.

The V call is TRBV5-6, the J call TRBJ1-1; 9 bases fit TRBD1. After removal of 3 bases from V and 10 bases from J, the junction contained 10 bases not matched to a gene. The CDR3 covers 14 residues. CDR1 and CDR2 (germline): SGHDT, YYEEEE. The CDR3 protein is CASSSGTGRFLAFF. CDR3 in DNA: TGTGCCAGCAGCTCCGGGACAGGGCGATTTTTAGCTTTCTTT.

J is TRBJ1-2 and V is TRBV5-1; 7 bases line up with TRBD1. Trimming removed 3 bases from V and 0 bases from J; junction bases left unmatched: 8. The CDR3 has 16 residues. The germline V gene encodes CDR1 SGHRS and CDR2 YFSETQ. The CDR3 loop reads CASSSRTGIANYGYTF. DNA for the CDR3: TGCGCCAGCAGCTCCCGGACAGGCATAGCTAACTATGGCTACACCTTC.

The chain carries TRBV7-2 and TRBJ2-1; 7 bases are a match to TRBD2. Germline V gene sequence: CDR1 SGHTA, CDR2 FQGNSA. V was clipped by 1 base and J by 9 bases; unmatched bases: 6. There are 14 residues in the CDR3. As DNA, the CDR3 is TGTGCCAGCAGCTTAGTGGGCGGGAGCGGTGAGCAGTTCTTC. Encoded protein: CASSLVGGSGEQFF.

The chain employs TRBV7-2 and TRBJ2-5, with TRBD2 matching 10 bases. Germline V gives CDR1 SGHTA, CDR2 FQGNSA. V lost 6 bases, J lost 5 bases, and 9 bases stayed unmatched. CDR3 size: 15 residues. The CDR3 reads CASRSVAGGRETQYF. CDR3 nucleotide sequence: TGTGCCAGCAGATCCGTAGCGGGAGGAAGGGAGACCCAGTACTTC.

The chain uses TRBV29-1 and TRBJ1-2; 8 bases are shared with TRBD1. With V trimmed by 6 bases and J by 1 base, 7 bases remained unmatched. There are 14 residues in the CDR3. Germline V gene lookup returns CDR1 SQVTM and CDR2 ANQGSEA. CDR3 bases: TGCAGCGTCGACAGGGACAGGAATAACTATGGCTACACCTTC. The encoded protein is CSVDRDRNNYGYTF.

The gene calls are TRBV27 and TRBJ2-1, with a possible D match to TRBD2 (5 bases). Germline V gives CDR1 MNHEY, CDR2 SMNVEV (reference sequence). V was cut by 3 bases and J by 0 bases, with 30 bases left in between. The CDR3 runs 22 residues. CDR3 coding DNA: TGTGCCAGCAGTTTTAGAGTAAGTGGGTTATCGATAGGGCGGGTCTCCTACAATGAGCAGTTCTTC. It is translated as CASSFRVSGLSIGRVSYNEQFF.

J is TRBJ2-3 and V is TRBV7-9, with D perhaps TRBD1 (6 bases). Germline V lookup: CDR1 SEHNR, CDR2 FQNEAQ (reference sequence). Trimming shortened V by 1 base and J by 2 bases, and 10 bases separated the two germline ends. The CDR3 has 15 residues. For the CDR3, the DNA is TGTGCCAGCAGCTTAGACAGGGTTGTCACAGATACGCAGTATTTT. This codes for CASSLDRVVTDTQYF.

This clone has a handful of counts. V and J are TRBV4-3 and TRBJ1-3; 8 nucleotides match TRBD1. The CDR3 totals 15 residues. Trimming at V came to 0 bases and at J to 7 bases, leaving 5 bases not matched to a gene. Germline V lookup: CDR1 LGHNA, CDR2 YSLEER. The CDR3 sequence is CASSQDATGDNTIYF. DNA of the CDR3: TGCGCCAGCAGCCAAGATGCGACAGGGGATAACACCATATATTTT.

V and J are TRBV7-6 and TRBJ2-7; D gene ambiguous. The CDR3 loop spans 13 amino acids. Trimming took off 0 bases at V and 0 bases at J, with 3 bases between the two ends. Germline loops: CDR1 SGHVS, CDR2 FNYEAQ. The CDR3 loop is CASSLAYSYEQYF. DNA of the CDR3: TGTGCCAGCAGCTTAGCATACTCCTACGAGCAGTACTTC.

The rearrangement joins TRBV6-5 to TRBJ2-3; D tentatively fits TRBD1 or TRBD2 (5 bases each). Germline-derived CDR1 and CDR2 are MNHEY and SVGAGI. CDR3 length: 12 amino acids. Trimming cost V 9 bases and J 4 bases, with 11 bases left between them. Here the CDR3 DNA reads TGTGCCAGTCCCCTGGGGGCAGATACGCAGTATTTT. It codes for CASPLGADTQYF.

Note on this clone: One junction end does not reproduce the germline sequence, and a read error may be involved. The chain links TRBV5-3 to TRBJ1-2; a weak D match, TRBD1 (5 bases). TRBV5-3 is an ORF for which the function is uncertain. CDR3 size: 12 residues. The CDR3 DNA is TGTGCCAGCAGCTTGGCAGGGAATGGCTACACCTTC. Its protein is CASSLAGNGYTF.

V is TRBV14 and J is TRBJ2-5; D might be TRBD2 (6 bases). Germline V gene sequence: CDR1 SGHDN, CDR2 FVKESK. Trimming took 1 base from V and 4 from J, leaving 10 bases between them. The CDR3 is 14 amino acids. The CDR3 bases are TGTGCCAGCAGCCAAGCGGGGGTCCGAGAGACCCAGTACTTC. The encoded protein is CASSQAGVRETQYF.

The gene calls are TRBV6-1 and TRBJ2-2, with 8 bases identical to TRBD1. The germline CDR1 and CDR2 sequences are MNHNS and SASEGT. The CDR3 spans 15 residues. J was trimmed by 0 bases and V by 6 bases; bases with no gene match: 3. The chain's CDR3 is CASRWDRTNTGELFF. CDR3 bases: TGTGCCAGCAGGTGGGACAGGACGAACACCGGGGAGCTGTTTTTT.

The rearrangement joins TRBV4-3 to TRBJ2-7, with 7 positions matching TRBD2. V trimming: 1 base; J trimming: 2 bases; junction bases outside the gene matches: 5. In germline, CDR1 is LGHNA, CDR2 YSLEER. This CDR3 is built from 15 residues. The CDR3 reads CASSQGWSGAYEQYF. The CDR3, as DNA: TGCGCCAGCAGCCAAGGGTGGAGCGGGGCCTACGAGCAGTACTTC.

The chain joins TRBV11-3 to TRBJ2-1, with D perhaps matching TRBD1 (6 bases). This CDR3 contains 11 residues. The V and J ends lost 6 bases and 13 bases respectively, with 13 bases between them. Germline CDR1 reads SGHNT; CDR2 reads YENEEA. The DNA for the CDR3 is TGTGCCAGCAGTGGTCTCGGGACACAGTTCTTC. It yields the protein CASSGLGTQFF.

In DNA form, the CDR3 reads TGTGCCAGCAGTCAGGGACAGGGCCCCTACGAGCAGTACTTC. Its protein product is CASSQGQGPYEQYF. V and J are TRBV2 and TRBJ2-7, with 9 bases aligning to TRBD1. The junction had 4 bases not matched to a gene; V was cut back by 5 bases and J by 2 bases. Germline loops: CDR1 SNHLY, CDR2 FYNNEI. The CDR3 is 14 amino acids.

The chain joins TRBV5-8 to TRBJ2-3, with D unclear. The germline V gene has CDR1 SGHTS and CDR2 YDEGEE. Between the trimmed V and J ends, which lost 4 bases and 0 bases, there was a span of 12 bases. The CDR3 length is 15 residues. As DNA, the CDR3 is TGTGCCAGCAGCCCCCTAATTTCTAGCACAGATACGCAGTATTTT. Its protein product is CASSPLISSTDTQYF.

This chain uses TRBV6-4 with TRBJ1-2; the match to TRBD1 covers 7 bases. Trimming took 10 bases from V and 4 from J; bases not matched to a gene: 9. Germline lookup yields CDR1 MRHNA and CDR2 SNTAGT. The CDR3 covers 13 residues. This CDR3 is CATQTGTFYGYTF. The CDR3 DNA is TGTGCCACCCAGACAGGGACCTTCTATGGCTACACCTTC.